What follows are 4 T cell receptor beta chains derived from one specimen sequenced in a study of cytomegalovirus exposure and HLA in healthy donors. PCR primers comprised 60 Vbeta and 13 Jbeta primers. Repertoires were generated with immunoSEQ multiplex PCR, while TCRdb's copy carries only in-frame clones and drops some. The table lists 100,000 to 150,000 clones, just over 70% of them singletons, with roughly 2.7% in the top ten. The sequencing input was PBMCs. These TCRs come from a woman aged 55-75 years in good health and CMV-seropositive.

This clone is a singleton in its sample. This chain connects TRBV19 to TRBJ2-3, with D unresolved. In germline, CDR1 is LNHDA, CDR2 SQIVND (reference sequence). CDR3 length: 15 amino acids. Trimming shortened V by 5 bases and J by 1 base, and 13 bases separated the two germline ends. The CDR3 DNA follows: TGTGCCAGTAGTGTCCCAGTCCCCGGCACAGATACGCAGTATTTT. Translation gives CASSVPVPGTDTQYF.

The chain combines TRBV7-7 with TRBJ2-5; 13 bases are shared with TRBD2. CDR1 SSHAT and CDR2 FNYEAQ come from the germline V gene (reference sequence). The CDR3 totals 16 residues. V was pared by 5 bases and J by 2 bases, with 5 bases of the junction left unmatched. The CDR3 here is CASSPRTSGGQETQYF. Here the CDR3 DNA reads TGTGCCAGCAGCCCCCGGACTAGCGGGGGTCAAGAGACCCAGTACTTC.

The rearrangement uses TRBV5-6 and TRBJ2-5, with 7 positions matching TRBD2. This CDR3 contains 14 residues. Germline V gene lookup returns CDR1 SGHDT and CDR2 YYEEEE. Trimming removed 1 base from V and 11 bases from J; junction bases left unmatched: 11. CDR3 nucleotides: TGTGCCAGCAGCTTGACGGGCCCCGCGGGGGAGCAGTACTTC. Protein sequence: CASSLTGPAGEQYF.

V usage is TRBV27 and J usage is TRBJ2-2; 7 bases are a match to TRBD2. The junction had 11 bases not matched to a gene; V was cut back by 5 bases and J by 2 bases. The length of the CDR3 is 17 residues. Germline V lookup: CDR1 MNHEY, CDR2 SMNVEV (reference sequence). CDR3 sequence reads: CASSPRWDYPNTGELFF. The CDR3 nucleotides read TGTGCCAGCAGTCCAAGGTGGGACTACCCTAACACCGGGGAGCTGTTTTTT.